This T cell receptor beta chain comes out of a study of T cells in Graves' hyperthyroidism and ophthalmopathy (dated by TCRdb to the late 2010s). For context, the study as a whole: Peripheral blood was sampled at the time of initial diagnosis, prior to any treatment. A discovery cohort of 95 to 100 patients, 43 with Graves' ophthalmopathy and 57 with stable Graves' hyperthyroidism, was used to find distinguishing TCR V-J signatures. Prospective prediction of ophthalmopathy was tested in an independent validation cohort of approximately 19 hyperthyroidism patients and 17 patients who later progressed to ophthalmopathy. For training and testing, the 100 or so patients in the discovery cohort were randomly divided in a 7:3 ratio. In roughly six Graves' hyperthyroidism patients, the study also compared T-cell repertoires from thyroid tissue with T-cell repertoires from blood. Once sampling was done, hyperthyroidism patients were given methimazole at a starting dose of 30 mg daily, whereas ophthalmopathy patients were given high-dose intravenous methylprednisolone. The paper reports TCR Vbeta CDR3 sequencing of over 120 peripheral blood samples: 43 ophthalmopathy, fewer than 85 hyperthyroidism and 17 progressor patients.

V is shortened by 8 bases, J by 0 bases, and the region joining them spans 15 bases. The CDR3 goes from the cysteine to the phenylalanine over 14 residues. Only the CDR3 region is kept as DNA, spanning 42 bases read in frame from base 1. CDR1 and CDR2, looked up from the germline V gene (reference sequence), are DFQATT and SNEGSKA. The TCR beta CDR3 regions were amplified from the RNA transcripts. The first round of RT-PCR for the TCR CDR3 was performed with the HTBI primer set and the Qiagen OneStep RT-PCR kit. Libraries were constructed in a second round of multiplex PCR, after which size selection and purification were carried out. Sequencing of the libraries was done on an Illumina HiSeq2000 using paired-end 100 bp reads. Under the source paper's analysis protocol: SOAPnuke was used to process the raw data, throwing out any read that contained adapters or uncalled bases, had a mean Phred below 15, or lacked an exact constant-primer or identifier match. COPE v1.2.5 was used to merge high-quality paired reads, and clonotypes were defined as unique nucleotide sequences. MiTCR v1.1 was used to align the clonotypes against IMGT TRBV, TRBD and TRBJ reference segments. The analysis was restricted to V-J combinations with a frequency above 0.0001, which together covered about 99% of the repertoires. A TCS score was defined as the ratio between F50 (clonal expansion) and ExV (chaos), using BLOSUM62-based TCRdist between CDR3 peptides within each V-J. Welch's t-statistics and random forest reduced some 510 V-J features to 10 to 15, which were used in a naive Bayes classifier (R e1071). Using fastp trimming at Q25 and MiXCR clonotype assembly, TCRdb reanalyzed the public sequencing data and kept in-frame beta chains. Under each unique CDR3 protein, matching rows form one entry showing the most common genes and DNA. V and J calls and clone size were set by TCRdb, not the authors. The sample profile shows about 510,000 distinct CDR3 sequences; around 15% of them were found once. The ten biggest clones cover 11% to 15% of the sample.

Stable Graves' hyperthyroidism was defined as no progression to ophthalmopathy during 18 months of follow-up. Hyperthyroidism patients were newly diagnosed, had a disease duration of under 2 months, and were aged 18 to 65 years. The study excluded patients with uncontrolled infections, other autoimmune diseases, pregnancy or lactation. Diagnoses relied on clinical symptoms, serum thyroxine and TRAb, thyroid ultrasound and orbital computed tomography. PBMCs were separated from roughly 10 ml of fresh peripheral blood using Ficoll-Paque density gradient centrifugation. Trizol reagent was used to extract total RNA, and RNA quality was then checked on an Agilent 2100 Bioanalyzer. Study-wide findings and limitations: In validation, the model predicted progression to ophthalmopathy a median of roughly six months before onset, with approximately 68% sensitivity and just under 75% specificity. No statistical method was used to fix the sample size in advance, and group allocation was not hidden from the investigators. In cross-validation, a model built on a 13 V-J signature told ophthalmopathy apart from stable hyperthyroidism with over 85% sensitivity and roughly 81% specificity, and in testing the same model reached 80%/75%. Most expanded thyroid clonotypes (frequency above 0.001) were also found in blood, which suggests that blood repertoires may mirror thyroid immune responses.

As to this clonotype: What this receptor recognizes is not known. No much larger clone is present one base from it, and per-base qualities are unavailable.

The sequencing sample was made of blood. The sequence derives from a woman aged 40 to 50 with Graves' hyperthyroidism. The chain is encoded by TRBV20-1 joined to TRBJ2-3; TRBD2 is a weak D gene call, 6 bases matching. The CDR3 protein: CSKREVQSTDTQYF. The DNA sequence is as follows: TGCAGTAAGAGGGAGGTCCAGAGCACAGATACGCAGTATTTT.